The 8 T cell receptor beta chains below all came from one sample that was sequenced in a study of blood T cell repertoires in COVID-19. The repertoire was sequenced with immunoSEQ multiplex PCR; TCRdb's copy has only in-frame clones and lacks some. This sample has some 280,000 clones, with 89% found just once. Input material: peripheral blood. These TCRs come from a woman aged 40 to 49 who had recovered from COVID-19.

The rearrangement joins TRBV6-5 to TRBJ2-2, with 9 bases fitting TRBD1. J was trimmed by 7 bases and V by 4 bases; bases with no gene match: 7. The V gene's germline CDR1 is MNHEY and CDR2 SVGAGI. The CDR3 covers 15 residues. This CDR3 is CASSWRTGEVGELFF. The CDR3 DNA sequence: TGTGCCAGCAGTTGGCGGACAGGGGAGGTCGGGGAGCTGTTTTTT.

This clone was seen a single time. Here the CDR3 DNA reads TGTGCCAGCAGCTGGAGGGACGCTGACGAAGAGACCCAGTACTTC. Protein product: CASSWRDADEETQYF. The J gene is TRBJ2-5, the V gene TRBV5-6, with D maybe TRBD2 (6 bases). Germline V lookup: CDR1 SGHDT, CDR2 YYEEEE. V was trimmed by 3 bases and J by 3 bases, leaving 15 bases between them. The CDR3 runs to 15 residues.

The chain combines TRBV19 with TRBJ2-7; 9 bases align to TRBD2. The CDR3 spans 14 residues. V shed 4 bases and J 1 base; nucleotides not matched to a gene: 2. In germline, CDR1 is LNHDA, CDR2 SQIVND (reference sequence). This chain's CDR3 is CASSTGLASYEQYF. The CDR3 DNA sequence: TGTGCCAGTAGTACGGGACTAGCATCCTACGAGCAGTACTTC.

V and J are TRBV28 and TRBJ1-3; TRBD1 is a possible D gene (6 bases). The germline V gene encodes CDR1 MDHEN and CDR2 SYDVKM. The germline V and J ends were trimmed by 3 bases and 0 bases, with 18 bases remaining between them. The CDR3 contains 18 residues. The CDR3 is CASSFPGQLRNSGNTIYF. CDR3 nucleotides: TGTGCCAGCAGTTTTCCTGGACAGCTGAGGAACTCTGGAAACACCATATATTTT.

The V gene is TRBV27, the J gene TRBJ2-5, with D maybe TRBD2 (7 bases). The V gene's germline CDR1 is MNHEY and CDR2 SMNVEV (reference sequence). The CDR3 extends over 15 amino acids. Trimming shortened V by 3 bases and J by 5 bases, and 16 bases separated the two germline ends. The CDR3 here is CASSFSGGAQETQYF. The CDR3 region has the DNA TGTGCCAGCAGTTTTTCTGGGGGGGCTCAGGAGACCCAGTACTTC.

The chain couples TRBV9 to TRBJ2-2; a weak D match, TRBD2 (5 bases). The CDR3 contains 12 residues. With 4 bases removed from V and 8 bases from J, the gap between germline ends came to 9 bases. Germline V gene sequence: CDR1 SGDLS, CDR2 YYNGEE. This chain's CDR3 is CASSPRRGELFF. The CDR3 DNA is TGTGCCAGCAGCCCGAGGAGGGGGGAGCTGTTTTTT.

The chain recombines TRBV5-6 with TRBJ2-7; TRBD2 aligns across 10 bases. J was trimmed by 6 bases and V by 1 base; bases with no gene match: 10. This CDR3 region has 16 residues. Per germline, CDR1 SGHDT and CDR2 YYEEEE. CDR3 in DNA: TGTGCCAGCAGCTTGTTTGGGCTAGCGGGAGACCGCGAGCAGTACTTC. It codes for CASSLFGLAGDREQYF.

The chain carries TRBV7-2 and TRBJ2-7; D possibly corresponds to TRBD1 (6 bases). Germline V gene data show CDR1 as SGHTA and CDR2 as FQGNSA. V lost 1 base and J lost 0, with 10 bases in between. The CDR3 loop spans 15 amino acids. The CDR3 region has the DNA TGTGCCAGCAGCTTAGGGACAGACATCTCCTACGAGCAGTACTTC. Amino acid sequence: CASSLGTDISYEQYF.